A single sample gave rise to the 2 T cell receptor beta chains below, sequenced in a study of blood T cells in healthy people across ages. The authors ran a second PCR of 7 to 11 cycles using a sample-barcoded 5' primer and a J-beta primer mix. From the 5' RACE reads, TCRdb called clonotypes with MiXCR, one entry per CDR3 protein. The data hold 1.4 million to 1.5 million distinct CDR3 sequences, with roughly 40% observed a single time. The specimen was blood. These receptors were collected from a young woman in good health.

The chain has TRBV28 and TRBJ2-1; 7 nucleotides align to TRBD1. Germline V gives CDR1 MDHEN, CDR2 SYDVKM. Germline trimming cut 5 bases from V and 2 bases from J; bases unmatched to any gene: 15. This CDR3 comprises 18 residues. For the CDR3, the DNA is TGTGCCAGCAGTACCATACTTATACAGGGGAAGACCTACAATGAGCAGTTCTTC. This codes for CASSTILIQGKTYNEQFF.

A few counts support this clonotype. The chain links TRBV5-1 to TRBJ2-1; D is perhaps TRBD2 (6 bases). The germline V gene encodes CDR1 SGHRS and CDR2 YFSETQ. The CDR3 loop spans 15 amino acids. Deletions cut 3 bases from V and 3 bases from J, with 13 bases between. CDR3 coding DNA: TGCGCCAGCAGCTGGACGGGAGACCACTACAATGAGCAGTTCTTC. Amino acids: CASSWTGDHYNEQFF.